One sample yielded the 30 T cell receptor beta chains listed below, sequenced in a study of blood T cells in healthy people across ages. The authors ran a second PCR of roughly 6 to 12 cycles using a sample-barcoded 5' primer and a J-beta primer mix. TCRdb reprocessed the 5' RACE reads with MiXCR, giving one entry per CDR3 protein. In the table there are approximately 1,000,000 distinct CDR3 sequences, 35% to 50% of which are singletons. Sequenced: blood. Source of these receptors: a woman in her sixties or seventies in good health.

The table lists this clonotype with many counts. The J gene is TRBJ2-1, the V gene TRBV11-2; TRBD2 matches at 7 bases. This CDR3 region has 15 residues. J gave up 4 bases and V 4 bases, and 7 bases lay outside the gene matches. The germline CDR1 and CDR2 sequences are SGHAT and FQNNGV. This chain's CDR3 is CASSSPGLHYNEQFF. The CDR3 DNA reads as TGTGCCAGCAGCTCACCGGGACTACATTACAATGAGCAGTTCTTC.

This clonotype has just a few counts. The V and J genes are TRBV6-5 and TRBJ2-7; D may correspond to TRBD1 or TRBD2 (5 bases each). From germline, CDR1 is MNHEY and CDR2 SVGAGI. CDR3 length equals 16 residues. Trimming stripped 1 base from V and 1 base from J, with 14 bases between. The CDR3 here is CASSYYAGTGSYEQYF. For the CDR3, the DNA is TGTGCCAGCAGTTACTATGCCGGGACGGGGTCCTACGAGCAGTACTTC.

This chain links TRBV27 with TRBJ1-6; D possibly corresponds to TRBD1 (5 bases). CDR3 length: 14 residues. Germline V gene sequence: CDR1 MNHEY, CDR2 SMNVEV (reference sequence). V lost 6 bases, J lost 7 bases, and 13 bases lay in between. CDR3 sequence (DNA): TGTGCCAGCAGGTACCCCGGGGGAAATTCACCCCTCCACTTT. Amino acid sequence: CASRYPGGNSPLHF.

This clonotype has just one count. The chain links TRBV6-1 to TRBJ2-7; D is ambiguous. Trimming removed 6 bases at V and 1 base at J, with 16 bases between. Germline assignment: CDR1 MNHNS and CDR2 SASEGT. The CDR3 covers 15 residues. CDR3 protein: CASRREGGTSYEQYF. For the CDR3, the DNA is TGTGCCAGCAGGCGAGAAGGCGGCACTTCCTACGAGCAGTACTTC.

The chain carries TRBV16 and TRBJ2-7, with unresolved D. Trimming took 5 bases from V and 0 from J, leaving 14 bases between them. CDR1 is KGHSY, CDR2 FQNENV, per germline. The CDR3 length is 15 residues. The CDR3 reads CASSSKDQNSYEQYF. DNA for the CDR3: TGTGCCAGCAGCTCTAAGGACCAAAACTCCTACGAGCAGTACTTC.

The rearrangement links TRBV16 to TRBJ2-4; D is perhaps TRBD1 or TRBD2 (5 bases each). Trimming left V 4 bases short and J 0 bases short, with 10 bases between. CDR3 length: 15 residues. Per the germline V gene, CDR1 is KGHSY and CDR2 is FQNENV. In nucleotides, the CDR3 is TGTGCCAGCAGCCCCCCTGGGGGAGCCAAAAACATTCAGTACTTC. Translated, it gives CASSPPGGAKNIQYF.

The V gene is TRBV3-1, the J gene TRBJ2-1, with D possibly being TRBD1 (5 bases). The V gene's germline CDR1 is LGHDT and CDR2 YNNKEL (reference sequence). The CDR3 has 16 residues. V was pared by 0 bases and J by 4 bases, with 13 bases between. The CDR3 reads CASSQEGVIGYNEQFF. The DNA of the CDR3 is TGTGCCAGCAGCCAAGAAGGGGTAATTGGGTACAATGAGCAGTTCTTC.

The CDR3 loop is CASAPNLSYNEQFF. The CDR3 nucleotides read TGTGCCAGCGCCCCGAACCTCTCCTACAATGAGCAGTTCTTC. The chain combines TRBV6-1 with TRBJ2-1, with D hard to call. The CDR3 runs to 14 residues. Germline lookup yields CDR1 MNHNS and CDR2 SASEGT. Trimming left V 8 bases short and J 0 bases short, with 11 bases between.

The V call is TRBV4-1, the J call TRBJ1-6; perhaps TRBD1 as D (6 bases). The CDR3 totals 18 residues. The ends were cut back, 0 bases at V and 7 bases at J, with 19 bases in the middle. Looked up from germline, CDR1 is MGHRA and CDR2 is YSYEKL. The CDR3 DNA is TGCGCCAGCAGCCAAGACCCACCAACGGGGGCAATCAATTCACCCCTCCACTTT. It yields the protein CASSQDPPTGAINSPLHF.

This chain links TRBV10-3 with TRBJ2-1, with D uncertain. The tail of the sequence fits TRBJ2-7 better, so the J call may be wrong. Germline CDR1 reads ENHRY; CDR2 reads SYGVKD. The CDR3 has 17 amino acids. The CDR3 nucleotides read TGTGCCATCAATGGGCAAGGAGTACTGGGCTCCTACAATGAGCAGTACTTC. Translating gives CAINGQGVLGSYNEQYF.

Only one count was recorded for this clonotype. The chain combines TRBV6-2 or TRBV6-3 with TRBJ2-1, with 7 positions matching TRBD2. Germline V gene sequence: CDR1 MNHEY, CDR2 SVGEGT. This CDR3 is 16 amino acids long. The V gene end was trimmed by 0 bases and the J gene end by 6 bases; junction bases not matched to a gene: 8. The CDR3 spells CASSYSRLAEGNEQFF. The DNA of the CDR3 is TGTGCCAGCAGTTACTCGAGGCTAGCGGAGGGCAATGAGCAGTTCTTC.

This clonotype occurred once. The chain carries TRBV6-4 and TRBJ2-7; D ambiguous. This CDR3 has 13 amino acids. V dropped 3 bases and J dropped 3 bases, with 9 bases sitting between them. Germline V gene data show CDR1 as MRHNA and CDR2 as SNTAGT. The DNA of the CDR3 is TGTGCCAGCAGTGAGGGCCCGCACTACGAGCAGTACTTC. Translation gives CASSEGPHYEQYF.

This clonotype was found a few times. The genes are TRBV3-1 and TRBJ2-7; 12 nucleotides align to TRBD2. CDR1 and CDR2 (germline): LGHDT, YNNKEL (reference sequence). The CDR3 spans 16 residues. With 4 bases clipped from V and 5 bases from J, the junction kept 9 bases outside the gene matches. DNA for the CDR3: TGTGCCAGCAGCCTTCTAGCGGGAGGGCCCAGCGACGAGCAGTACTTC. Its protein is CASSLLAGGPSDEQYF.

The V gene is TRBV5-5, the J gene TRBJ2-7; unclear D gene. The CDR3 runs 14 residues. Trimming took off 1 base at V and 0 bases at J, with 8 bases between the two ends. CDR1 and CDR2 from the germline V gene are SGHKS and YYEKEE (reference sequence). The CDR3, as DNA: TGTGCCAGCAGCTTGCACCCGGCCTCCTACGAGCAGTACTTC. Translated: CASSLHPASYEQYF.

The rearrangement uses TRBV7-2 and TRBJ1-2; tentative D call: TRBD1 (6 bases). The CDR3 is 14 amino acids. Germline CDR1 SGHTA, CDR2 FQGNSA. Trimming took 5 bases from V and 2 from J, leaving 12 bases between them. The CDR3 DNA is TGTGCCAGCAGCCCCTCCGGACAGAACTATGGCTACACCTTC. Translation gives CASSPSGQNYGYTF.

Concerning this clonotype itself: At one of its ends the junction is not consistent with the germline gene, which may arise from a read error. The J gene is TRBJ2-5, the V gene TRBV7-3; maybe TRBD2 (6 bases). Near its end, the DNA agrees better with TRBJ2-7, so the J call may be wrong. Germline V gives CDR1 SGHTA, CDR2 FQGTGA. The CDR3 is 14 residues long. The CDR3 region is CASGLGGANYEQYF. In DNA, the CDR3 is TGTGCCAGCGGCTTGGGGGGTGCCAACTACGAGCAGTACTTC.

This CDR3 reads CASSWAPTRKLDNEQFF. In nucleotides, the CDR3 is TGTGCCAGCAGCTGGGCTCCGACTAGAAAGTTAGACAATGAGCAGTTCTTC. The V gene is TRBV7-2, the J gene TRBJ2-1, with D tentatively TRBD2 (6 bases). Germline V gene data show CDR1 as SGHTA and CDR2 as FQGNSA. The CDR3 runs to 17 residues. V gave up 4 bases and J gave up 5 bases, with 21 bases separating them.

V usage is TRBV20-1 and J usage is TRBJ2-5, with TRBD1 matching 12 bases. V shed 6 bases and J 11 bases; nucleotides not matched to a gene: 13. Germline V gene lookup returns CDR1 DFQATT and CDR2 SNEGSKA (reference sequence). The CDR3 sequence is 14 residues long. In DNA, the CDR3 is TGCAGTGCGGGGGACAGGGGGCGGTACGATGAGCAGTACTTC. Its protein product is CSAGDRGRYDEQYF.

The CDR3 DNA is TGCAGCGTTGAGAAGGGGATCGGTACAGATACGCAGTTCTTC. Translated: CSVEKGIGTDTQFF. The chain joins TRBV29-1 to TRBJ2-1; D may be TRBD1 (5 bases). There are 14 residues in the CDR3. Germline assignment: CDR1 SQVTM and CDR2 ANQGSEA. V was pared by 3 bases and J by 12 bases, with 21 bases between.

The V call is TRBV21-1, the J call TRBJ1-5; TRBD1 was called by the table and not checked on the DNA. TRBV21-1 is a listed pseudogene. The CDR3 contains 12 residues. CDR3 sequence reads: CASRRGIRAQHF. The CDR3 coding sequence is TGTGCCAGCAGGAGGGGCATCAGGGCCCAGCATTTT.

The rearrangement uses TRBV7-6 and TRBJ2-3; D is uncertain. Germline V lookup: CDR1 SGHVS, CDR2 FNYEAQ. The CDR3 has 14 amino acids. The V and J ends lost 7 bases and 6 bases respectively, with 17 bases between them. This chain's CDR3 is CASTAGPIGDTQYF. The CDR3, as DNA: TGTGCCAGCACCGCAGGTCCCATCGGGGATACGCAGTATTTT.

The rearrangement joins TRBV5-1 to TRBJ1-4; D is unclear. Trimming took off 4 bases at V and 4 bases at J, with 11 bases between the two ends. The CDR3 length is 14 residues. Germline V gene sequence: CDR1 SGHRS, CDR2 YFSETQ. In nucleotides, the CDR3 is TGCGCCAGCAGCCATGACCGGGTTAATGAAAAACTGTTTTTT. Its protein is CASSHDRVNEKLFF.

The chain carries TRBV29-1 and TRBJ2-3; D uncertain. Germline V gives CDR1 SQVTM, CDR2 ANQGSEA. V lost 1 base to trimming and J lost 2 bases, with 4 bases between them. CDR3 size: 12 residues. DNA for the CDR3: TGCAGCGTTGAAGCCGACACAGATACGCAGTATTTT. Amino acid sequence: CSVEADTDTQYF.

The chain is built from TRBV10-3 and TRBJ1-5; D is uncertain. Germline V gene data show CDR1 as ENHRY and CDR2 as SYGVKD. This CDR3 has 13 residues. V lost 0 bases, J lost 5 bases, and 5 bases lay in between. The CDR3 is CAISESGYQPQHF. The CDR3 coding sequence is TGTGCCATCAGTGAGTCTGGATATCAGCCCCAGCATTTT.

V usage is TRBV5-1 and J usage is TRBJ2-7; 9 bases are a match to TRBD2. Per the germline V gene, CDR1 is SGHRS and CDR2 is YFSETQ. The ends lost 3 bases at V and 2 bases at J; junction bases unmatched: 6. The CDR3 extends over 15 amino acids. For the CDR3, the DNA is TGCGCCAGCAGCTCTGCTAGCGGGGAGGCCTACGAGCAGTACTTC. Encoded protein: CASSSASGEAYEQYF.

This clonotype was detected a few times. The rearrangement joins TRBV14 to TRBJ2-7, with D possibly TRBD1 on 6 matching bases. V shed 1 base and J shed 0 bases, with 13 bases lying between them. This CDR3 contains 16 residues. Germline CDR1 reads SGHDN; CDR2 reads FVKESK. The CDR3 is CASSQGGQPSSYEQYF. The CDR3 bases are TGTGCCAGCAGCCAAGGGGGACAACCGAGCTCCTACGAGCAGTACTTC.

This clonotype was seen only once. CDR3 residues: CASSAGTPSYEQFF. The CDR3 region has the DNA TGTGCCAGCAGCGCTGGGACTCCCTCTTATGAGCAGTTCTTC. This chain connects TRBV9 to TRBJ2-1; possible D gene TRBD2, 6 bases. The V and J ends lost 3 bases and 8 bases respectively, with 15 bases between them. This CDR3 region has 14 residues. Germline CDR1 and CDR2: SGDLS and YYNGEE.

This chain links TRBV11-2 with TRBJ2-1; TRBD2 might be the D (6 bases). This CDR3 is 15 amino acids long. CDR1 and CDR2 from the germline V gene are SGHAT and FQNNGV. Trimming took 2 bases from V and 4 from J, leaving 12 bases between them. CDR3 loop: CASSLRAGKYNEQFF. The CDR3 DNA is TGTGCCAGCAGCTTAAGAGCGGGTAAATACAATGAGCAGTTCTTC.

This clonotype was counted between two and nine times. This chain uses TRBV20-1 with TRBJ2-1, with a weak D call TRBD2 (5 bases). Deletions cut 1 base from V and 9 bases from J, with 16 bases between. Germline CDR1 DFQATT, CDR2 SNEGSKA (reference sequence). The CDR3 is made up of 14 amino acids. This CDR3 is CSARVGSGRGEQFF. CDR3 coding DNA: TGCAGTGCTAGAGTTGGGTCCGGTCGGGGTGAGCAGTTCTTC.

The V call is TRBV10-3, the J call TRBJ1-2; D call uncertain. The V and J ends lost 0 bases and 4 bases respectively, with 9 bases between them. Germline V gene data show CDR1 as ENHRY and CDR2 as SYGVKD. CDR3 length equals 14 residues. The CDR3 loop is CAISESQASYGYTF. The CDR3 region has the DNA TGTGCCATCAGTGAGTCCCAGGCAAGCTATGGCTACACCTTC.